This entry lists 18 T cell receptor beta chains sequenced from one sample in a study of blood T cell repertoires in COVID-19. Sequencing was performed with immunoSEQ multiplex PCR; in TCRdb, only in-frame clones are kept and a portion is missing. The repertoire holds roughly 180,000 clones, with more than 75% as singletons. The source material was PBMCs or T cells enriched from blood (not recorded which). The receptors shown here come from a woman in her 30s who had recovered from COVID-19.

V is TRBV6-7 and J is TRBJ2-1, with 8 bases aligning to TRBD2. TRBV6-7 qualifies as an ORF whose function is uncertain. The CDR3 is 14 residues long. V gave up 5 bases and J gave up 4 bases; unmatched junction bases: 4. DNA of the CDR3: TGTGCCAGCAGTACAGAGCGGGAGTACAATGAGCAGTTCTTC. Translation: CASSTEREYNEQFF.

The chain is built from TRBV11-3 and TRBJ2-1; 10 positions match TRBD2. V shed 4 bases, J shed 10 bases, and the junction held 10 bases outside the gene matches. This CDR3 comprises 15 residues. CDR1 is SGHNT, CDR2 YENEEA, per germline. CDR3 sequence (DNA): TGTGCCAGCAGCTCACGGCTAGCGGGAGAACAGGAGCAGTTCTTC. Its translation is CASSSRLAGEQEQFF.

The V gene is TRBV7-3, the J gene TRBJ2-3; 8 positions match TRBD2. The V gene end was trimmed by 0 bases and the J gene end by 2 bases; junction bases not matched to a gene: 1. This CDR3 region has 15 residues. Germline CDR1 SGHTA, CDR2 FQGTGA. This chain's CDR3 is CASSLTSGNTDTQYF. CDR3 sequence (DNA): TGTGCCAGCAGCTTAACTAGCGGGAACACAGATACGCAGTATTTT.

This rearrangement joins TRBV5-1 to TRBJ2-7; TRBD2 is a possible D gene (6 bases). V lost 0 bases, J lost 3 bases, and 13 bases lay in between. The CDR3 length is 15 residues. Germline V gives CDR1 SGHRS, CDR2 YFSETQ. CDR3: CASSLGGAGIYEQYF. For the CDR3, the DNA is TGCGCCAGCAGCTTGGGAGGGGCGGGAATCTACGAGCAGTACTTC.

CDR3 nucleotide sequence: TGCGCCAGCAGCCAAGAGGAAGGGACAGGATTCTACGAGCAGTACTTC. As protein: CASSQEEGTGFYEQYF. This chain joins TRBV4-1 and TRBJ2-7; 8 positions agree with TRBD1. V trimming: 0 bases; J trimming: 3 bases; junction bases outside the gene matches: 7. Germline V lookup: CDR1 MGHRA, CDR2 YSYEKL. The CDR3 is 16 amino acids.

The chain combines TRBV28 with TRBJ1-3, with 7 nucleotides matching TRBD1. CDR3 length: 15 amino acids. Germline lookup yields CDR1 MDHEN and CDR2 SYDVKM. V lost 9 bases to trimming and J lost 2 bases; unmatched junction nucleotides: 10. CDR3 sequence reads: CASGTGTATGNTIYF. As DNA, the CDR3 is TGTGCCAGTGGTACCGGGACAGCTACTGGAAACACCATATATTTT. Together with reference TRBV28 and TRBJ1-3, the CDR3 gives the full variable domain: DVKVTQSSRYLVKRTGEKVFLECVQDMDHENMFWYRQDPGLGLRLIYFSYDVKMKEKGDIPEGYSVSREKKERFSLILESASTNQTSMYLCASGTGTATGNTIYFGEGSWLTVV.

The chain has TRBV28 and TRBJ2-5, with 7 bases aligning to TRBD1. V lost 5 bases to trimming and J lost 3 bases; unmatched junction nucleotides: 12. The CDR3 runs 16 residues. CDR1 and CDR2 (germline): MDHEN, SYDVKM. The CDR3 here is CASSPRPGTEEETQYF. CDR3 bases: TGTGCCAGCAGTCCCCGACCCGGGACAGAAGAAGAGACCCAGTACTTC.

The chain has TRBV28 and TRBJ2-7; a weak D match, TRBD1 (5 bases). V was pared by 7 bases and J by 0 bases, with 13 bases between. Per the germline V gene, CDR1 is MDHEN and CDR2 is SYDVKM. CDR3 length: 14 residues. CDR3 residues: CASNARAASYEQYF. DNA of the CDR3: TGTGCCAGCAACGCCAGGGCTGCCTCCTACGAGCAGTACTTC.

The rearrangement joins TRBV14 to TRBJ1-1, with D perhaps matching TRBD1 (5 bases). Trimming took off 1 base at V and 0 bases at J, with 9 bases between the two ends. The CDR3 has 15 residues. Germline V gives CDR1 SGHDN, CDR2 FVKESK. The CDR3 DNA is TGTGCCAGCAGCCAAGGAGGACACTTGAACACTGAAGCTTTCTTT. Protein sequence: CASSQGGHLNTEAFF.

This clone showed up just once. This chain joins TRBV27 and TRBJ2-7, with TRBD2 matching 10 bases. The CDR3 has 14 residues. The germline gives CDR1 MNHEY, CDR2 SMNVEV (reference sequence). V was clipped by 3 bases and J by 6 bases; unmatched bases: 5. The CDR3 bases are TGTGCCAGCAGTTTCCTGTCTAGCGGGAGCGAGCAGTACTTC. Amino acids: CASSFLSSGSEQYF.

V is TRBV11-2 and J is TRBJ2-2; 8 bases align to TRBD2. This CDR3 comprises 16 residues. The trim removed 4 bases at V and 2 bases at J, leaving 6 bases unmatched. Germline V lookup: CDR1 SGHAT, CDR2 FQNNGV. CDR3 residues: CASSYSGRRNTGELFF. DNA for the CDR3: TGTGCCAGCAGCTACAGCGGGAGACGTAACACCGGGGAGCTGTTTTTT.

This sequence joins TRBV19 and TRBJ2-1; TRBD2 is a possible D gene (6 bases). The V and J ends lost 7 bases and 3 bases respectively, with 13 bases between them. Germline assignment: CDR1 LNHDA and CDR2 SQIVND (reference sequence). This CDR3 comprises 14 residues. CDR3 in DNA: TGTGCCAGTACCCGGGACTCGGTCTACAATGAGCAGTTCTTC. As protein: CASTRDSVYNEQFF.

CDR3 nucleotides: TGTGCCAGCAGTGGAAGGGACAGGGGGCGTAAGGGCTACACCTTC. Translation: CASSGRDRGRKGYTF. The chain links TRBV28 to TRBJ1-2, with 12 bases aligning to TRBD1. Looked up from germline, CDR1 is MDHEN and CDR2 is SYDVKM. V shed 5 bases, J shed 8 bases, and the junction held 9 bases outside the gene matches. The CDR3 is 15 residues long.

V usage is TRBV18 and J usage is TRBJ1-4; tentative D call: TRBD1 (5 bases). CDR1 and CDR2 (germline): KGHSH, LQKENI. The V end was cut by 1 base, the J end by 8 bases, with 8 bases between. The CDR3 spans 13 residues. The DNA of the CDR3 is TGTGCCAGCTCACCACGGGCAGGGGAAAAACTGTTTTTT. As protein: CASSPRAGEKLFF.

V gene TRBV6-2 or TRBV6-3 combines with J gene TRBJ1-2; TRBD1 matches 7 bases. CDR1 is MNHEY, CDR2 SVGEGT, per germline. CDR3 length equals 13 residues. The J segment lost 2 bases and the V segment lost 5 bases, leaving 2 bases of the junction unmatched. CDR3 sequence (DNA): TGTGCCAGCAGTCCACAGGGGAACTATGGCTACACCTTC. As protein: CASSPQGNYGYTF.

The chain carries TRBV27 and TRBJ2-1; 13 nucleotides match TRBD2. This CDR3 spans 18 amino acids. From germline, CDR1 is MNHEY and CDR2 SMNVEV (reference sequence). J was trimmed by 10 bases and V by 0 bases; bases with no gene match: 12. DNA for the CDR3: TGTGCCAGCAGTTTATCCCCTATACTAGCGGGAGGGCCGGAGGAGCAGTTCTTC. Its translation: CASSLSPILAGGPEEQFF.

The V call is TRBV6-5, the J call TRBJ2-3, with D possibly matching TRBD1 (6 bases). Trimming pared 10 bases from V and 2 bases from J, leaving 19 bases between. The CDR3 contains 15 residues. The germline V gene has CDR1 MNHEY and CDR2 SVGAGI. The CDR3 DNA follows: TGTGCCACTCGATCGAGACAGGCCCTCACAGATACGCAGTATTTT. It translates to CATRSRQALTDTQYF.

The rearrangement joins TRBV19 to TRBJ2-1; TRBD2 agrees at 8 bases. CDR1 is LNHDA, CDR2 SQIVND, per germline (reference sequence). CDR3 length: 15 residues. The V and J ends lost 3 bases and 0 bases, in that order; junction bases with no gene match: 1. The CDR3, as DNA: TGTGCCAGTAGTATTGGACTAGCCTCCTACAATGAGCAGTTCTTC. It yields the protein CASSIGLASYNEQFF.